This TCR beta chain was profiled in a study of neurological immune-mediated disorders. Whole-study results and caveats: Expanded clones shared no identical CDR3 amino acid sequences across subjects, which suggested private TCR-beta repertoires in all groups.

Healthy controls comprised blood bank volunteers in Maryland, USA. Unsorted libraries used 2 million PBMCs kept at -80 degrees C. Synthesis of cDNA used 5'RACE (with 10-nucleotide random UMIs). One entry per CDR3 protein results from TCRdb running MiXCR on the 5' RACE reads. The table includes tens of thousands of distinct CDR3 sequences, about 23% detected once. The length of the CDR3 is 17 residues. The ends were cut back, 1 base at V and 1 base at J, with 16 bases in the middle. Germline CDR1 and CDR2: MGHRA and YSYEKL. Ten or more counts support this clonotype. Its antigen is undetermined. Sequenced input: PBMCs. The sequence was collected from a woman in her seventies in good health. The chain is built from TRBV4-1 and TRBJ1-1, with D possibly TRBD1 on 5 matching bases. CDR3 amino acids: CASSQGRGTGQNTEAFF. CDR3 coding DNA: TGCGCCAGCAGCCAAGGGCGGGGTACAGGCCAGAACACTGAAGCTTTCTTT.